This T cell receptor beta chain was sequenced in a study of identical twins. Germline CDR1 SGHTA, CDR2 FQGNSA. The CDR3 contains 15 residues. V lost 2 bases to trimming and J lost 4 bases; unmatched junction nucleotides: 5. TCRdb re-called the 5' RACE reads through MiXCR, storing one row per CDR3 protein. The data contain about 220,000 distinct CDR3 sequences, 6% to 7% of them seen just once; the ten biggest clones take up roughly 15%. This clonotype was observed a few times. Its antigen is still unknown. Study-wide results and limits: Cross-sectional statistical analysis was relied on for the conclusions, without the same donors being followed.

These data also featured in a second study, about T cells expressing NK-cell markers.

The receptor comes from a woman aged 18-35 years in good health. The chain carries TRBV7-2 and TRBJ2-1, with TRBD2 matching 7 bases. The specimen was CD8+ T cells sorted from blood. CDR3 nucleotide sequence: TGTGCCAGCAGCTTAATGGCTAGCGGATACAATGAGCAGTTCTTC. Its translation is CASSLMASGYNEQFF. Drawing the rest from reference TRBV7-2 and TRBJ2-1, the complete variable domain is GAGVSQSPSNKVTEKGKDVELRCDPISGHTALYWYRQSLGQGLEFLIYFQGNSAPDKSGLPSDRFSAERTGGSVSTLTIQRTQQEDSAVYLCASSLMASGYNEQFFGPGTRLTVL.